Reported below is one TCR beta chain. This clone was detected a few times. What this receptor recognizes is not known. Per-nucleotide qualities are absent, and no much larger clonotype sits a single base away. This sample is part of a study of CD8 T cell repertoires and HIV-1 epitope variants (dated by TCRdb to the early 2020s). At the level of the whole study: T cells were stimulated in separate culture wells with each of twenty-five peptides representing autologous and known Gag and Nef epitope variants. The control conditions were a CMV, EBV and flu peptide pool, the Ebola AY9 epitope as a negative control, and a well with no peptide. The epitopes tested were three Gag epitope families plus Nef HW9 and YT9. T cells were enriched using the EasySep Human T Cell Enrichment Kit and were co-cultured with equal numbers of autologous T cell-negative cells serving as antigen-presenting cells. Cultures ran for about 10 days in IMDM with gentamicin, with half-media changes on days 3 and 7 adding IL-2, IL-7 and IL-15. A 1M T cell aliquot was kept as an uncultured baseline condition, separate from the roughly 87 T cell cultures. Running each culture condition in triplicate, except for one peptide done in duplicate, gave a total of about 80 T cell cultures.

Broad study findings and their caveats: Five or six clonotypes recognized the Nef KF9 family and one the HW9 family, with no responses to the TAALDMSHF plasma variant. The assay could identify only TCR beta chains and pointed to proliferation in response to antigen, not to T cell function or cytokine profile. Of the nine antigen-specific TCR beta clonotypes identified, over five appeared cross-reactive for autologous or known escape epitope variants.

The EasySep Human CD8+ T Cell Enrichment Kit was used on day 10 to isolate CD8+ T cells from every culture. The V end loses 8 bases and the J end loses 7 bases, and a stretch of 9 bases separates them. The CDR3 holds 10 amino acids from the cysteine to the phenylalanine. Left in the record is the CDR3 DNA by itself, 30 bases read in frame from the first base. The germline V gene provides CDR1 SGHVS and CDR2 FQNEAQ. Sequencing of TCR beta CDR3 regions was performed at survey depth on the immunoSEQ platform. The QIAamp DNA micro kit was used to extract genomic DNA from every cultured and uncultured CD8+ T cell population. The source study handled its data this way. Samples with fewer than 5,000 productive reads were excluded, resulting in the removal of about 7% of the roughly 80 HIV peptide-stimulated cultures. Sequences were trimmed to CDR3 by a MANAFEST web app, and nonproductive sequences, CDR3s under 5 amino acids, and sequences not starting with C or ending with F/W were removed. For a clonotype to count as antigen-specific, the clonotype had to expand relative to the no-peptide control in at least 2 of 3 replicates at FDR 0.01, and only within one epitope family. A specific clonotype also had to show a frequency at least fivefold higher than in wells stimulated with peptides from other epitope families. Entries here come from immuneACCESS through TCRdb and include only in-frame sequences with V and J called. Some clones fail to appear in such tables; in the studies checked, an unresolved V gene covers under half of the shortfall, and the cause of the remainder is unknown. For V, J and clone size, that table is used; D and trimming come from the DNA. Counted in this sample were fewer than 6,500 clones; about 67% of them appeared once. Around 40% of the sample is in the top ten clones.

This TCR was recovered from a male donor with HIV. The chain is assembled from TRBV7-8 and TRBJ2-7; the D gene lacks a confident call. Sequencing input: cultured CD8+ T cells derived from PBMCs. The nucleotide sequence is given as TGTGCCAGCGGAGACAATGAGCAGTACTTC. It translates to CASGDNEQYF.